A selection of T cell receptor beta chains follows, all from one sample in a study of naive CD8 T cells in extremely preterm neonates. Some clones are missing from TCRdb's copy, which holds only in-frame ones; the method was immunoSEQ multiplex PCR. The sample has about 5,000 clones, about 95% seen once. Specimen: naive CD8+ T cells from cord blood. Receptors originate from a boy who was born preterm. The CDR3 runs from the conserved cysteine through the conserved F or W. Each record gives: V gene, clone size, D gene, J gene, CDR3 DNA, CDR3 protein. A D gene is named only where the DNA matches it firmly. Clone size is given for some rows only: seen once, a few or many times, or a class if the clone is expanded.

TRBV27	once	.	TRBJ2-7	TGTGCCAGCAGTTTGGGGGCCGAGCAGTACTTC	CASSLGAEQYF
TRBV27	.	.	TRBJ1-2	TGTGCCAGCAGTTTGGGGGGGAACTATGGCTACACCTTC	CASSLGGNYGYTF
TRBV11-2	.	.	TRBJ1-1	TGTGCCAGCAGCCGGGTTACGAACACTGAAGCTTTCTTT	CASSRVTNTEAFF
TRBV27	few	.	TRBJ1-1	TGTGCCAGCAGTCTATACTCGAACACTGAAGCTTTCTTT	CASSLYSNTEAFF
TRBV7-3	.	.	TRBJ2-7	TGTGCCAGCAGCTTAACAGGGGGCTACGAGCAGTACTTC	CASSLTGGYEQYF
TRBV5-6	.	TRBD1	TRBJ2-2	TGTGCCAGCAGCCGGGACAGGGGATCGGGCGGGGAGCTGTTTTTT	CASSRDRGSGGELFF
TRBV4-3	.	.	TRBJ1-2	TGCGCCAGCAGCCATCGCCCATACAGGGCCGTGGGCTATGGCTACACCTTC	CASSHRPYRAVGYGYTF
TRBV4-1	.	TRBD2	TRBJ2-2	TGCGCCAGCAGCCCGACTAGCGGGAGCACCGGGGAGCTGTTTTTT	CASSPTSGSTGELFF
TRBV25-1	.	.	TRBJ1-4	TGTGCCAGCAGTGAGTCGGAAAAACTGTTTTTT	CASSESEKLFF
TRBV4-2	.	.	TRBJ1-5	TGTGCCAGCAGCCAAGCCGGGGGCAATCAGCCCCAGCATTTT	CASSQAGGNQPQHF
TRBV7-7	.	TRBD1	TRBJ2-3	TGTGCCAGCAGCTTAGGGACAGGGCCAGATACGCAGTATTTT	CASSLGTGPDTQYF
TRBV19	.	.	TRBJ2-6	TGTGCCAGTAGGTCTGGGGCCAACGTCCTGACTTTC	CASRSGANVLTF
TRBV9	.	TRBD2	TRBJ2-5	TGTGCCAGCAGCTCAGGACTAGCGGGAGGGCAGTACTTC	CASSSGLAGGQYF
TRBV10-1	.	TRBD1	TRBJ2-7	TGCGCCAGCAGTGAAGGACAGGCCTACGAGCAGTACTTC	CASSEGQAYEQYF
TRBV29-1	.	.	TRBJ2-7	TGCAGCGTTGCCAGGGCCTACGGCGACGAGCAGTACTTC	CSVARAYGDEQYF
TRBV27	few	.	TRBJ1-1	TGTGCCAGCAGTTTGGGACAGAACACTGAAGCTTTCTTT	CASSLGQNTEAFF
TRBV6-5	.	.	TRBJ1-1	TGTGCCAGCAGTTCTGGGCAAACTGAAGCTTTCTTT	CASSSGQTEAFF
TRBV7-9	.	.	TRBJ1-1	TGTGCCAGCAGAGAAACGGGTTCCGAAGCTTTCTTT	CASRETGSEAFF
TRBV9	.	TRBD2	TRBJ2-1	TGTGCCAGCAGCGTAAGCGGGAGCTCCTACAATGAGCAGTTCTTC	CASSVSGSSYNEQFF
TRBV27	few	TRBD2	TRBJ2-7	TGTGCCAGCAGTTTAGCGGGAGGGAGCGAGCAGTACTTC	CASSLAGGSEQYF
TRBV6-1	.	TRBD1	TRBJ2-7	TGTGCCAGCAGTGCCGGGACAGGGGGCTACGAGCAGTACTTC	CASSAGTGGYEQYF
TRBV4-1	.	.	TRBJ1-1	TGCGCCAGCAGCCAAGACAGGGACACTGAAGCTTTCTTT	CASSQDRDTEAFF
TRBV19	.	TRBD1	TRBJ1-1	TGTGCCAGTAGTATATCCCGGACAGGGGGCACTGAAGCTTTCTTT	CASSISRTGGTEAFF
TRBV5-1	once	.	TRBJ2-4	TGCGCCAACGTAAACATTCAGTACTTC	CANVNIQYF
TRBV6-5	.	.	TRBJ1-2	TGTGCCAGCAGTTATAGCAGAAACTATGGCTACACCTTC	CASSYSRNYGYTF
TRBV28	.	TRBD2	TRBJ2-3	TGTGCCAGCAGTTTAGGGACTAGCGGGAGCACAGATACGCAGTATTTT	CASSLGTSGSTDTQYF
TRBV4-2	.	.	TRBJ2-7	TGTGCCAGCAGCCAAGAGTACGAGCAGTACTTC	CASSQEYEQYF
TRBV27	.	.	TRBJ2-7	TGTGCCAGCAGTTTGGGTTACGAGCAGTACTTC	CASSLGYEQYF